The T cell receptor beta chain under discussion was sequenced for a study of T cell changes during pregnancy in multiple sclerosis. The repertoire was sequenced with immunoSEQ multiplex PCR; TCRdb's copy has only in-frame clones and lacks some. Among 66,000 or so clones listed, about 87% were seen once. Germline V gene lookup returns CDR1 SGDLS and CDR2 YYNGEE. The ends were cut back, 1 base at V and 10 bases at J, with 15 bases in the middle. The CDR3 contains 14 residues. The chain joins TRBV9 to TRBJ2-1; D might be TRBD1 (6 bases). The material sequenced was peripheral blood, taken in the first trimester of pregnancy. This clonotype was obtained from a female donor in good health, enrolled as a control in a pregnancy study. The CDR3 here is CASSVSEGVSEQFF. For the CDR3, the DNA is TGTGCCAGCAGCGTATCTGAGGGGGTAAGCGAGCAGTTCTTC. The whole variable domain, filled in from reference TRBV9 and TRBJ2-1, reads DSGVTQTPKHLITATGQRVTLRCSPRSGDLSVYWYQQSLDQGLQFLIQYYNGEERAKGNILERFSAQQFPDLHSELNLSSLELGDSALYFCASSVSEGVSEQFFGPGTRLTVL.